The 8 T cell receptor beta chains below were found in one sample sequenced in a study of OX40 agonist ivuxolimab in advanced cancers. The repertoire was sequenced with immunoSEQ multiplex PCR; TCRdb's copy has only in-frame clones and lacks some. The sample lists around 69,000 clones; roughly 87% were seen once. The sample here was CD4+ or CD8+ T cells sorted from blood, taken in a trial of the OX40 agonist ivuxolimab. The receptors shown here come from an adult with an advanced solid tumor such as melanoma, head and neck, liver or kidney cancer.

The chain combines TRBV7-6 with TRBJ2-5; 7 bases are a match to TRBD1. The CDR3 loop spans 15 amino acids. J lost 3 bases, V lost 4 bases, and 8 bases had no gene match. Germline values: CDR1 SGHVS, CDR2 FNYEAQ. DNA of the CDR3: TGTGCCAGCAGCTCACGACAGGGACCCAAAGAGACCCAGTACTTC. Translated: CASSSRQGPKETQYF.

The J gene is TRBJ2-7, the V gene TRBV19; TRBD2 aligns across 8 bases. After removal of 6 bases from V and 0 bases from J, the junction contained 10 bases not matched to a gene. Germline CDR1 and CDR2: LNHDA and SQIVND (reference sequence). The CDR3 totals 16 residues. CDR3: CASSQVGGRRSYEQYF. Here the CDR3 DNA reads TGTGCCAGTAGCCAGGTTGGCGGGAGGCGCTCCTACGAGCAGTACTTC.

V and J are TRBV5-1 and TRBJ2-1; D unclear. The CDR3 is made up of 14 amino acids. Trimming left V 0 bases short and J 1 base short, with 5 bases between. Per germline, CDR1 SGHRS and CDR2 YFSETQ. The DNA of the CDR3 is TGCGCCAGCAGCTTGGGGGATTCCTACAATGAGCAGTTCTTC. It is translated as CASSLGDSYNEQFF.

This sequence joins TRBV28 and TRBJ1-1; maybe TRBD1 (6 bases). Germline V gives CDR1 MDHEN, CDR2 SYDVKM. CDR3 length equals 17 residues. Trimming left V 1 base short and J 0 bases short, with 15 bases between. The CDR3 region is CASSLLMWGPLNTEAFF. In nucleotides, the CDR3 is TGTGCCAGCAGTTTATTGATGTGGGGGCCCTTGAACACTGAAGCTTTCTTT.

V gene TRBV5-1 combines with J gene TRBJ2-7, with D perhaps assigned TRBD1 or TRBD2 (7 bases each). The length of the CDR3 is 15 residues. From germline, CDR1 is SGHRS and CDR2 YFSETQ. Trimming took 5 bases from V and 2 from J, leaving 17 bases between them. CDR3 sequence: CASRTDREGAYEQYF. CDR3 sequence (DNA): TGCGCCAGCAGGACTGACAGGGAGGGGGCCTACGAGCAGTACTTC.

This rearrangement joins TRBV7-2 to TRBJ1-1, with a tentative D call TRBD1 (5 bases). Germline V lookup: CDR1 SGHTA, CDR2 FQGNSA. Trimming took off 1 base at V and 5 bases at J, with 17 bases between the two ends. This CDR3 has 16 amino acids. The CDR3 loop is CASSLDRWSGGTEAFF. The CDR3, as DNA: TGTGCCAGCAGCTTAGACAGGTGGTCGGGGGGGACTGAAGCTTTCTTT.

The chain recombines TRBV10-3 with TRBJ2-1, with 13 positions matching TRBD2. The germline CDR1 and CDR2 sequences are ENHRY and SYGVKD. The CDR3 consists of 15 residues. V lost 6 bases and J lost 9; bases outside the gene matches: 8. CDR3 residues: CAISLGLAGEGEQFF. For the CDR3, the DNA is TGTGCCATCAGCTTAGGACTAGCGGGGGAGGGTGAGCAGTTCTTC.

V is TRBV7-3 and J is TRBJ2-2, with TRBD2 as a possible D gene (5 bases). Germline lookup yields CDR1 SGHTA and CDR2 FQGTGA. Deletions cut 4 bases from V and 0 bases from J, with 12 bases between. The CDR3 has 16 residues. The CDR3 here is CASSWRGPTNTGELFF. CDR3 DNA sequence: TGTGCCAGCAGCTGGCGCGGGCCGACGAACACCGGGGAGCTGTTTTTT.